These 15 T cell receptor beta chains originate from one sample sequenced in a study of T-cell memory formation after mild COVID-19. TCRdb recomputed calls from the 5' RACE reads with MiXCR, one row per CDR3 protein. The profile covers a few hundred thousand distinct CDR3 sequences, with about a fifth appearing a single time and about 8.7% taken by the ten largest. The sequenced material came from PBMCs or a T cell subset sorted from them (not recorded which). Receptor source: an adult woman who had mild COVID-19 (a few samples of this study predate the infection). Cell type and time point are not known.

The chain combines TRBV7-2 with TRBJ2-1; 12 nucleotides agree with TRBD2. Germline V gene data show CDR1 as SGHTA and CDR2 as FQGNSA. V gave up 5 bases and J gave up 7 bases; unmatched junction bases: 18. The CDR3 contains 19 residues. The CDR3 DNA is TGTGCCAGCAGCAGCCCGACTGGGCGACTAGCGGGAGTGTATAATGAGCAGTTCTTC. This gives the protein CASSSPTGRLAGVYNEQFF.

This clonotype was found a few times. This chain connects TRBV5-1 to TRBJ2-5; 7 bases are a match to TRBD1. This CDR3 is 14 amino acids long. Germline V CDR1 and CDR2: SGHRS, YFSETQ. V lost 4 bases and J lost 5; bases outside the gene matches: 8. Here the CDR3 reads CASSIRQGEETQYF. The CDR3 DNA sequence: TGCGCCAGCAGCATACGACAGGGTGAGGAGACCCAGTACTTC.

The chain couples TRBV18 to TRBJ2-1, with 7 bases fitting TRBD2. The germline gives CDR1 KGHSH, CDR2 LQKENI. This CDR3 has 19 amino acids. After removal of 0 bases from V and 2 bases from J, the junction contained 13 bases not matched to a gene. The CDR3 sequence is CASSPPMGFLAETYNEQFF. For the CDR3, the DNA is TGTGCCAGCTCACCACCGATGGGGTTTCTAGCGGAGACCTACAATGAGCAGTTCTTC.

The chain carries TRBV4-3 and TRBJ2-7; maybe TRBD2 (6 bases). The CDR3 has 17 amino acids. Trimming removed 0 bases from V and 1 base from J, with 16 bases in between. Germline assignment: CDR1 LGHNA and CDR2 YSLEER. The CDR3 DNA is TGCGCCAGCAGCCAAGATCTAGGGCTAGCGAGGTCCTACGAGCAGTACTTC. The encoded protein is CASSQDLGLARSYEQYF.

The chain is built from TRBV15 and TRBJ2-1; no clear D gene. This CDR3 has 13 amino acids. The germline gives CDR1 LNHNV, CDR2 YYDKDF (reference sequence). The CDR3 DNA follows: TGTGCGGTGGCTTGGAGCTCCTACAATGAGCAGTTCTTC. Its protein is CAVAWSSYNEQFF.

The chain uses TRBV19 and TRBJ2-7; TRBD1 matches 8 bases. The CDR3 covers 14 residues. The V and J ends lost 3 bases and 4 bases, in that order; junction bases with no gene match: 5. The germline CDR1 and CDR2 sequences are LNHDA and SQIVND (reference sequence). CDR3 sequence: CASSIQGASYEQYF. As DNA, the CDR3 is TGTGCCAGTAGTATTCAGGGGGCATCGTACGAGCAGTACTTC. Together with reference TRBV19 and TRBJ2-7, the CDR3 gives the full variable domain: DGGITQSPKYLFRKEGQNVTLSCEQNLNHDAMYWYRQDPGQGLRLIYYSQIVNDFQKGDIAEGYSVSREKKESFPLTVTSAQKNPTAFYLCASSIQGASYEQYFGPGTRLTVT.

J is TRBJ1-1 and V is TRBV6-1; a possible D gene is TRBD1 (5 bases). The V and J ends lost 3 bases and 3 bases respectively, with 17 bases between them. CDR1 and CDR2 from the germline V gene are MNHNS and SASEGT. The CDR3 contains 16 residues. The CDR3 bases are TGTGCCAGCAGTGAGGAATGGGGGGAATTGCACACTGAAGCTTTCTTT. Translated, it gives CASSEEWGELHTEAFF.

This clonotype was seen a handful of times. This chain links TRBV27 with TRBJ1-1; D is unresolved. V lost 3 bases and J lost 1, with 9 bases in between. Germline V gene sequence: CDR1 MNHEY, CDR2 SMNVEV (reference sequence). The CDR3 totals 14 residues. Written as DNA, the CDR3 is TGTGCCAGCAGTTTCCGAGTCAGGAACACTGAAGCTTTCTTT. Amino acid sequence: CASSFRVRNTEAFF.

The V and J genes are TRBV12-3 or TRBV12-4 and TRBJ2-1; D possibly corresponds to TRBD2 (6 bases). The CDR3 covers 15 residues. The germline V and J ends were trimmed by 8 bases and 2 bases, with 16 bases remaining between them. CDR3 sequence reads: CASGTLASAYNEQFF. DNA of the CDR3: TGTGCCAGCGGTACGCTAGCGTCGGCCTACAATGAGCAGTTCTTC.

The CDR3 loop is CATSRDPGTGRNEQYF. CDR3 nucleotide sequence: TGTGCCACCAGCAGAGATCCCGGGACAGGGAGGAACGAGCAGTACTTC. The chain uses TRBV15 and TRBJ2-7; 9 positions agree with TRBD1. This CDR3 has 16 residues. Germline V gene lookup returns CDR1 LNHNV and CDR2 YYDKDF (reference sequence). Germline trimming cut 0 bases from V and 5 bases from J; bases unmatched to any gene: 8.

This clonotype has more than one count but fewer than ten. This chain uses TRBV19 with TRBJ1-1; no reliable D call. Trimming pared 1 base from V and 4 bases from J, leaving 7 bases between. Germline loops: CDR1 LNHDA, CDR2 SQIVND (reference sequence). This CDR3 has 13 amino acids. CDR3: CASSIGIFTEAFF. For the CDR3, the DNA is TGTGCCAGTAGTATAGGAATATTCACTGAAGCTTTCTTT.

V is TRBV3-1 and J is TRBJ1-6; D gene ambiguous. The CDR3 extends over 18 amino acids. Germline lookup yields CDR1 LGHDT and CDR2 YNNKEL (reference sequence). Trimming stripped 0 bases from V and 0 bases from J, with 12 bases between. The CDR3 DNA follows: TGTGCCAGCAGCCAAGACTCTGCTGCTAGCTCCTATAATTCACCCCTCCACTTT. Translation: CASSQDSAASSYNSPLHF. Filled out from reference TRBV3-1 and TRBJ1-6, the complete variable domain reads DTAVSQTPKYLVTQMGNDKSIKCEQNLGHDTMYWYKQDSKKFLKIMFSYNNKELIINETVPNRFSPKSPDKAHLNLHINSLELGDSAVYFCASSQDSAASSYNSPLHFGNGTRLTVT.

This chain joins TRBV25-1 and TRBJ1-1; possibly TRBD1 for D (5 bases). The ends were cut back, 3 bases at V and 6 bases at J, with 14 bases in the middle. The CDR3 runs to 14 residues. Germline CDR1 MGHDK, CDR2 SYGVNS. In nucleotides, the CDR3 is TGTGCCAGCAGTGAGCCGGGGACGCAGGCTGAAGCTTTCTTT. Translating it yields CASSEPGTQAEAFF.

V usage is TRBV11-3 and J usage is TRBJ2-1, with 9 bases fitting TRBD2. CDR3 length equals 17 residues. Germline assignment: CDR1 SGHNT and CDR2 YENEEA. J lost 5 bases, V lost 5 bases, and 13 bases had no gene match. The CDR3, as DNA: TGTGCCAGCAGCACCCCCTTTCGGACTAGCGAAAACAATGAGCAGTTCTTC. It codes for CASSTPFRTSENNEQFF.

The CDR3 reads CASSQQWGSSTDTQYF. Here the CDR3 DNA reads TGCGCCAGCAGCCAACAGTGGGGGTCTAGCACAGATACGCAGTATTTT. This chain links TRBV4-1 with TRBJ2-3, with D perhaps being TRBD1 or TRBD2 (5 bases each). Germline V gene sequence: CDR1 MGHRA, CDR2 YSYEKL. This CDR3 contains 16 residues. V was shortened by 2 bases and J by 0 bases, with 12 bases between the two germline ends.